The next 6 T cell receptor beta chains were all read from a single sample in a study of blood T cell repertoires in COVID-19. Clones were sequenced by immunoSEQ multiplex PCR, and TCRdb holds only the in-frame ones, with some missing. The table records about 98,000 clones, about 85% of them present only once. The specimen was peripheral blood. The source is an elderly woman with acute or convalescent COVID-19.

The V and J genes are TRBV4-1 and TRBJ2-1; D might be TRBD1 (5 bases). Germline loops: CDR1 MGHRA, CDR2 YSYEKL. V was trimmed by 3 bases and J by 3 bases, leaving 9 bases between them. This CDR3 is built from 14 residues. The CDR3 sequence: CASSQIRDYNEQFF. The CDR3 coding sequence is TGCGCCAGCAGCCAGATCAGGGACTACAATGAGCAGTTCTTC.

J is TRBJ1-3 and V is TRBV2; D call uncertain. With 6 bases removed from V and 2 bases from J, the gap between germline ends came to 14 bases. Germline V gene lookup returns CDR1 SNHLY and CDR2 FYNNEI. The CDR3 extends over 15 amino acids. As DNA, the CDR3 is TGTGCCAGCAGATCAGGACTTGGGCCTGGAAACACCATATATTTT. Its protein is CASRSGLGPGNTIYF.

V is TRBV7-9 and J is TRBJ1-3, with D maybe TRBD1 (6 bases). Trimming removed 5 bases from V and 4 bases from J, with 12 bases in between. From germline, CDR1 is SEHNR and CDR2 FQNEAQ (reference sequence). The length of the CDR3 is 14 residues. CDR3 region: CASSNRARGNTIYF. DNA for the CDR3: TGTGCCAGCAGCAACAGGGCACGCGGAAACACCATATATTTT.

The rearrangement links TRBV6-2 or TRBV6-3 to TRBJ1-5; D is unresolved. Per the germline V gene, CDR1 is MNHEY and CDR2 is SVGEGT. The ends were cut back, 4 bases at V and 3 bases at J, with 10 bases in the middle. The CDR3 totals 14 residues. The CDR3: CASSLYSTNQPQHF. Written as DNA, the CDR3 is TGTGCCAGCAGTTTATATTCTACCAATCAGCCCCAGCATTTT.

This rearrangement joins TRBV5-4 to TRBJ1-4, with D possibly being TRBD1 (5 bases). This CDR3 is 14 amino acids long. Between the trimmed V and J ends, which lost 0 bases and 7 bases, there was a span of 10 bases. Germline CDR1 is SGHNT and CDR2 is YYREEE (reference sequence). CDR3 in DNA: TGTGCCAGCAGCTTGGGGGACTCACGTGAAAAACTGTTTTTT. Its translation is CASSLGDSREKLFF.

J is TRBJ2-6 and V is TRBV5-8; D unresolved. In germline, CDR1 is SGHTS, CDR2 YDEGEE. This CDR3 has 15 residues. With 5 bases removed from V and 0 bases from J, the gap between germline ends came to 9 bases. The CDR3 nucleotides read TGTGCCAGCAGTGAAAGCTACTCTGGGGCCAACGTCCTGACTTTC. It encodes CASSESYSGANVLTF.